This T cell receptor (beta chain) was retrieved from a study of early stage breast cancer tumors. The overall study: Most invasive tumors, about 75% of the 16, were ER+/PR+/HER2-. Samples were sequenced at around 10-fold average coverage.

V lost 3 bases to trimming and J lost 4 bases, with 10 bases between them. CDR3 length: 14 residues. Germline V gene data show CDR1 as KGHSH and CDR2 as LQKENI. A note on this clone: Its antigen remains unknown.

Points from the study as a whole: Tumors had approximately 2.6-fold higher T cell density and higher clonality than adjacent normal breast tissue. Most shared enriched TCRB sequences were commonly generated ones.

The table came from immunoSEQ multiplex PCR; TCRdb's copy has only in-frame clones and leaves some out. The sample carries 25,000 to 30,000 clones, about 83% recorded once. Sequencing was performed on blood. The receptor comes from a person in their fifties with breast cancer. The rearrangement uses TRBV18 and TRBJ2-1; no firm D call. The CDR3 coding sequence is TGTGCCAGCTCACCCGACACCTTTTACAATGAGCAGTTCTTC. This encodes CASSPDTFYNEQFF.